This is a list of T cell receptor beta chains from one sample in a study of blood T cell repertoires in COVID-19. Sequencing was performed with immunoSEQ multiplex PCR; in TCRdb, only in-frame clones are kept and a portion is missing. Of some 70,000 clones in the sample, approximately 89% were seen once. The sample comprised peripheral blood. Receptor source: a human donor in a cohort sampled during active COVID-19. Both conserved end residues are part of each CDR3. Each record gives: J gene, D gene, V gene, clone size, CDR3 length, CDR3 DNA, CDR3 protein. The D gene is left open where the match is weak. Expanded clones get a size class; other rows say once, few or many, or leave the size out.

j_gene: TRBJ1-6
d_gene: -
v_gene: TRBV13
abundance: -
len: 23
CDR3nt: TGTGCCAGCGCGAAGACGCGACAGGAACTAGATCAAGAAACGAGCTCCTATAATTCACCCCTCCACTTT
CDR3aa: CASAKTRQELDQETSSYNSPLHF

j_gene: TRBJ1-5
d_gene: TRBD1
v_gene: TRBV5-1
abundance: -
len: 18
CDR3nt: TGCGCCAGCAGCTTGGTATCGAGACAGGGAGGAAGCAATCAGCCCCAGCATTTT
CDR3aa: CASSLVSRQGGSNQPQHF

j_gene: TRBJ1-2
d_gene: -
v_gene: TRBV6-5
abundance: -
len: 14
CDR3nt: TGTGCCAGCACCTTCCGTACGGCAGGCTATGGCTACACCTTC
CDR3aa: CASTFRTAGYGYTF

j_gene: TRBJ2-1
d_gene: TRBD1
v_gene: TRBV18
abundance: -
len: 14
CDR3nt: TGTGCCAGCTCCAGGGACAGGGGTCGGAATGAGCAGTTCTTC
CDR3aa: CASSRDRGRNEQFF

j_gene: TRBJ1-5
d_gene: -
v_gene: TRBV19
abundance: -
len: 16
CDR3nt: TGTGCCAGTAGTTTCTCCCCCCAGGAATACAATCAGCCCCAGCATTTT
CDR3aa: CASSFSPQEYNQPQHF

j_gene: TRBJ2-2
d_gene: -
v_gene: TRBV5-1
abundance: -
len: 13
CDR3nt: TGCGCCAGCAGCTACAGGAACACCGGGGAGCTGTTTTTT
CDR3aa: CASSYRNTGELFF

j_gene: TRBJ1-2
d_gene: -
v_gene: TRBV6-1
abundance: -
len: 15
CDR3nt: TGTGCCAGCAGTGAATCGGCGCCTGGGAGTGGTGGCTACACCTTC
CDR3aa: CASSESAPGSGGYTF

j_gene: TRBJ2-7
d_gene: TRBD1
v_gene: TRBV4-1
abundance: once
len: 17
CDR3nt: TGCGCCAGCAGCCAGTTCCCCGCGGGACAGGGTAGGAACGAGCAGTACTTC
CDR3aa: CASSQFPAGQGRNEQYF

j_gene: TRBJ2-5
d_gene: -
v_gene: TRBV3-1/TRBV3-2
abundance: -
len: 14
CDR3nt: TGTGCCAGCAGCCAAGATACCAGGTGGGAGACCCAGTACTTC
CDR3aa: CASSQDTRWETQYF

j_gene: TRBJ1-2
d_gene: TRBD1
v_gene: TRBV29-1
abundance: once
len: 14
CDR3nt: TGCAGCGTTGAATCCCAGGACAGGGACTATGGCTACACCTTC
CDR3aa: CSVESQDRDYGYTF

j_gene: TRBJ1-5
d_gene: -
v_gene: TRBV30
abundance: -
len: 15
CDR3nt: TGTGCCTGGAGTGCGATAGAGGGACTAAATCAGCCCCAGCATTTT
CDR3aa: CAWSAIEGLNQPQHF

j_gene: TRBJ1-4
d_gene: -
v_gene: TRBV6-5
abundance: -
len: 14
CDR3nt: TGTGCCAGCAAGCGGGGTGCAACTAATGAAAAACTGTTTTTT
CDR3aa: CASKRGATNEKLFF

j_gene: TRBJ1-5
d_gene: TRBD1
v_gene: TRBV7-2
abundance: -
len: 15
CDR3nt: TGTGCCAGCAGCACGAAACAGGGGGCCGGGCAGCCCCAGCATTTT
CDR3aa: CASSTKQGAGQPQHF

j_gene: TRBJ1-2
d_gene: TRBD1
v_gene: TRBV6-5
abundance: -
len: 14
CDR3nt: TGTGCCAGCAGTTACTCGGGGACAGGGGCTGGCTACACCTTC
CDR3aa: CASSYSGTGAGYTF

j_gene: TRBJ2-7
d_gene: TRBD2
v_gene: TRBV27
abundance: -
len: 14
CDR3nt: TGTGCCAGCAGTCCGGGACTAGCCTCCTACGAGCAGTACTTC
CDR3aa: CASSPGLASYEQYF

j_gene: TRBJ1-6
d_gene: -
v_gene: TRBV30
abundance: -
len: 11
CDR3nt: TGTGCCTGGAGAAAGAGGTCACCCCTCCACTTT
CDR3aa: CAWRKRSPLHF

j_gene: TRBJ1-5
d_gene: -
v_gene: TRBV14
abundance: -
len: 13
CDR3nt: TGTGCCAGCTCCCAGGGTCTAAGTCAGCCCCAGCATTTT
CDR3aa: CASSQGLSQPQHF

j_gene: TRBJ2-5
d_gene: -
v_gene: TRBV4-3
abundance: -
len: 13
CDR3nt: TGCGCCAGCAGCAACAAGCGGAAAGAGACCCAGTACTTC
CDR3aa: CASSNKRKETQYF

j_gene: TRBJ2-7
d_gene: -
v_gene: TRBV7-2
abundance: -
len: 12
CDR3nt: TGTGCCAGCAGCGGGACACTCTATAAGCAGTACTTC
CDR3aa: CASSGTLYKQYF

j_gene: TRBJ2-5
d_gene: -
v_gene: TRBV30
abundance: -
len: 14
CDR3nt: TGTGCCTGGAGTGTAAGGCTAGCTCAAGAGACCCAGTACTTC
CDR3aa: CAWSVRLAQETQYF

j_gene: TRBJ2-7
d_gene: TRBD1
v_gene: TRBV28
abundance: few
len: 13
CDR3nt: TGTGCCAGCACACCCGGACAGGCCTACGAGCAGTACTTC
CDR3aa: CASTPGQAYEQYF

j_gene: TRBJ1-5
d_gene: -
v_gene: TRBV9
abundance: -
len: 12
CDR3nt: TGTGCCAGAAAGCGATTCAATCAGCCCCAGCATTTT
CDR3aa: CARKRFNQPQHF

j_gene: TRBJ2-5
d_gene: TRBD1
v_gene: TRBV5-1
abundance: -
len: 15
CDR3nt: TGCGCCAGCCATGAGACAGGGTACCCATCGGAGACCCAGTACTTC
CDR3aa: CASHETGYPSETQYF

j_gene: TRBJ2-7
d_gene: TRBD2
v_gene: TRBV5-5
abundance: -
len: 13
CDR3nt: TGTGCCAGCAACGCGGGAGTCGTAGGCGAGCAGTACTTC
CDR3aa: CASNAGVVGEQYF

j_gene: TRBJ2-7
d_gene: TRBD1
v_gene: TRBV7-9
abundance: -
len: 16
CDR3nt: TGTGCCAGCGGCTTGGTTGACAGGGTGGCCCCCTACGAGCAGTACTTC
CDR3aa: CASGLVDRVAPYEQYF

j_gene: TRBJ2-2
d_gene: -
v_gene: TRBV28
abundance: -
len: 13
CDR3nt: TGTGCCAGCAGCTGGGGAGTCACCGGGGAGCTGTTTTTT
CDR3aa: CASSWGVTGELFF

j_gene: TRBJ2-5
d_gene: TRBD1
v_gene: TRBV5-1
abundance: -
len: 16
CDR3nt: TGCGCCAGCAGCTCCAGACAGGGGGCGTTTAAAGAGACCCAGTACTTC
CDR3aa: CASSSRQGAFKETQYF

j_gene: TRBJ1-1
d_gene: -
v_gene: TRBV5-4
abundance: -
len: 15
CDR3nt: TGTGCCAGCAGCTTGGGGCCCATACAGAACACTGAAGCTTTCTTT
CDR3aa: CASSLGPIQNTEAFF

j_gene: TRBJ2-7
d_gene: -
v_gene: TRBV28
abundance: -
len: 14
CDR3nt: TGTGCCAGCAGTTATCGACAGTTGGGGCACGAGCAGTACTTC
CDR3aa: CASSYRQLGHEQYF

j_gene: TRBJ2-3
d_gene: -
v_gene: TRBV7-2
abundance: -
len: 15
CDR3nt: TGTGCCAGCAGCTTAGATCTAGCCCCGCAGGATACGCAGTATTTT
CDR3aa: CASSLDLAPQDTQYF

j_gene: TRBJ1-1
d_gene: -
v_gene: TRBV7-9
abundance: -
len: 14
CDR3nt: TGTGCCAGCAGCTTACTTGGCAGGGACACTGAAGCTTTCTTT
CDR3aa: CASSLLGRDTEAFF

j_gene: TRBJ2-2
d_gene: TRBD2
v_gene: TRBV9
abundance: -
len: 15
CDR3nt: TGTGCCAGCAGCGTAGAACTAGCGGGAGTAGGGGAGCTGTTTTTT
CDR3aa: CASSVELAGVGELFF

j_gene: TRBJ1-3
d_gene: -
v_gene: TRBV28
abundance: -
len: 16
CDR3nt: TGTGCCAGCAGTACTGGAGAGTCCCACTCTGGAAACACCATATATTTT
CDR3aa: CASSTGESHSGNTIYF

j_gene: TRBJ2-2
d_gene: TRBD2
v_gene: TRBV9
abundance: -
len: 15
CDR3nt: TGTGCCAGCAGCGGCCCCCAGCGGGGAACCGGGGAGCTGTTTTTT
CDR3aa: CASSGPQRGTGELFF

j_gene: TRBJ1-5
d_gene: TRBD1
v_gene: TRBV2
abundance: -
len: 15
CDR3nt: TGTGCCAGCAGTGGACAGGGGAATCCGAATCAGCCCCAGCATTTT
CDR3aa: CASSGQGNPNQPQHF

j_gene: TRBJ2-1
d_gene: TRBD1
v_gene: TRBV19
abundance: -
len: 18
CDR3nt: TGTGCCAGTAGTATGGCTCTCGTTTACGGGACAGTACACAATGAGCAGTTCTTC
CDR3aa: CASSMALVYGTVHNEQFF

j_gene: TRBJ2-6
d_gene: -
v_gene: TRBV28
abundance: -
len: 15
CDR3nt: TGTGCCAGCAGGTTCGGGTACTCTGGGGCCAACGTCCTGACTTTC
CDR3aa: CASRFGYSGANVLTF

j_gene: TRBJ2-1
d_gene: -
v_gene: TRBV28
abundance: -
len: 13
CDR3nt: TGTGCCAGCAGTTTAGCGGGATCCAATGAGCAGTTCTTC
CDR3aa: CASSLAGSNEQFF

j_gene: TRBJ2-3
d_gene: TRBD1
v_gene: TRBV28
abundance: -
len: 15
CDR3nt: TGTGCCAGCAGCCCGACAGGGGTCCGCACAGATACGCAGTATTTT
CDR3aa: CASSPTGVRTDTQYF

j_gene: TRBJ1-4
d_gene: -
v_gene: TRBV28
abundance: once
len: 13
CDR3nt: TGTGCCAGCGGCTTAGGGGTAAATGAAAAACTGTTTTTT
CDR3aa: CASGLGVNEKLFF

j_gene: TRBJ1-2
d_gene: -
v_gene: TRBV7-9
abundance: -
len: 14
CDR3nt: TGTGCCAGCAGCTTTGGCAGGGTTGGCTATGGCTACACCTTC
CDR3aa: CASSFGRVGYGYTF

j_gene: TRBJ2-3
d_gene: -
v_gene: TRBV5-1
abundance: -
len: 12
CDR3nt: TGCGCCAGCAGTCTTAGTACAGATACGCAGTATTTT
CDR3aa: CASSLSTDTQYF

j_gene: TRBJ2-1
d_gene: TRBD2
v_gene: TRBV7-2
abundance: -
len: 15
CDR3nt: TGTGCCAGCAGCTTCCCGGGACTAGCGGGAGCTGAGCAGTTCTTC
CDR3aa: CASSFPGLAGAEQFF

j_gene: TRBJ2-7
d_gene: -
v_gene: TRBV23-1
abundance: -
len: 16
CDR3nt: TGCGCCAGCAGTCAGCCTACGCGGACTCACCCCTACGAGCAGTACTTC
CDR3aa: CASSQPTRTHPYEQYF

j_gene: TRBJ2-7
d_gene: -
v_gene: TRBV20-1
abundance: -
len: 11
CDR3nt: TGCAGTGCTATTCGGTTCAACGAGCAGTACTTC
CDR3aa: CSAIRFNEQYF

j_gene: TRBJ2-7
d_gene: -
v_gene: TRBV7-3
abundance: -
len: 13
CDR3nt: TGTGCCAGCAGCTCCGGGTTTACGGGCGAGCAGTACTTC
CDR3aa: CASSSGFTGEQYF

j_gene: TRBJ2-5
d_gene: TRBD2
v_gene: TRBV7-8
abundance: -
len: 18
CDR3nt: TGTGCCAGCAGCTTAGAGCGGATTGCGGGGGGGCTTATAGAGACCCAGTACTTC
CDR3aa: CASSLERIAGGLIETQYF

j_gene: TRBJ2-1
d_gene: TRBD1
v_gene: TRBV7-6
abundance: -
len: 13
CDR3nt: TGTGCCAGCAGCTTCCGGACAGGAAATGAGCAGTTCTTC
CDR3aa: CASSFRTGNEQFF

j_gene: TRBJ2-2
d_gene: -
v_gene: TRBV5-1
abundance: -
len: 14
CDR3nt: TGCGCCAGCAGCTTCGGGTCGAACACCGGGGAGCTGTTTTTT
CDR3aa: CASSFGSNTGELFF

j_gene: TRBJ2-7
d_gene: -
v_gene: TRBV7-2
abundance: -
len: 13
CDR3nt: TGTGCCAGCAGCTTTCCACAGCTGGGGGCGCAGTACTTC
CDR3aa: CASSFPQLGAQYF

j_gene: TRBJ2-1
d_gene: TRBD2
v_gene: TRBV4-2
abundance: few
len: 15
CDR3nt: TGTGCCAGCAGCCAAGCCCCGGGAGGGGGAAATGAGCAGTTCTTC
CDR3aa: CASSQAPGGGNEQFF

j_gene: TRBJ1-2
d_gene: TRBD1
v_gene: TRBV18
abundance: -
len: 14
CDR3nt: TGTGCCAGCTCACTCACAGGGGGTTCTGGCGGCTACACCTTC
CDR3aa: CASSLTGGSGGYTF

j_gene: TRBJ2-7
d_gene: TRBD2
v_gene: TRBV7-2
abundance: -
len: 18
CDR3nt: TGTGCCAGCAGCTTAGTACTAGCGGGAGCGCCGGTGAAAAACGAGCAGTACTTC
CDR3aa: CASSLVLAGAPVKNEQYF

j_gene: TRBJ1-2
d_gene: -
v_gene: TRBV3-1/TRBV3-2
abundance: -
len: 18
CDR3nt: TGTGCCAGCAGCCAAGATCTGGGGCGACGGGCAGCGAGCTATGGCTACACCTTC
CDR3aa: CASSQDLGRRAASYGYTF